This TCR beta chain was sequenced in a study of CD8 T cells in ankylosing spondylitis. This CDR3 region has 17 residues. The germline gives CDR1 DFQATT, CDR2 SNEGSKA (reference sequence). V was cut by 1 base and J by 3 bases, with 22 bases left in between. This clonotype was seen at least ten times. The target antigen is unknown. Preparation of TCR beta libraries was done by quantitative 5'-RACE with molecular barcodes. TCRdb processed the 5' RACE reads anew with MiXCR; each CDR3 protein has one entry. The sample lists 200,000 to 250,000 distinct CDR3 sequences, around 6.6% seen once, with 13% to 15% in the top ten. General observations from the study: Disease-linked clones bore a CD8+ phenotype, appearing relatively rarely in peripheral blood. Made up of 7 to 9 highly homologous variants, a TCR beta motif appeared characteristic of ankylosing spondylitis blood.

The chain uses TRBV20-1 and TRBJ2-7; D possibly corresponds to TRBD2 (7 bases). Sequenced input: blood, either unsorted or a sorted T cell fraction (not recorded which). The clonotype originates from a male donor with ankylosing spondylitis. The CDR3 region is CSARGEGRGHLFYEQYF. In DNA form, the CDR3 reads TGCAGTGCTAGAGGGGAGGGGCGGGGGCATCTATTCTACGAGCAGTACTTC.